The sequence of this T cell receptor beta chain was determined in a study of T cells in women clearing cervical HPV infection. About the research overall: Blood came at first lesion visit for cases, post-clearance for controls.

Assay used: immunoSEQ multiplex PCR; TCRdb lists only in-frame clones, some missing. This sample's clone table lists around 35,000 clones. All participants had a single incident cervical HPV16 infection, and prevalent HPV16 infections were excluded. Source material: blood buffy coat. This TCR derives from a woman aged 18 to 75 with a cervical HPV16 infection that either progressed to CIN3+ or cleared (not recorded which).

The CDR3 loop is CASGDNNQPQHF. CDR3 DNA, as far as it was read: TGTGCCAGCGGGGACAACAATCAGCCC. The rearrangement uses TRBV7-2 and TRBJ1-5, with TRBD1 as a possible D gene (6 bases). The read finishes 3 residues shy of the CDR3 end, and the germline J gene is used to complete it. The CDR3 has 12 amino acids. V lost 8 bases, J lost 3 bases, and 8 bases lay in between. CDR1 is SGHTA, CDR2 FQGNSA, per germline.